These 19 T cell receptor beta chains came from one sample sequenced in a study of spatial heterogeneity in lung cancer (dated by TCRdb to between 2019 and 2020). The method was 5' RACE. TCRdb shows the sequencer as NextSeq 500. TCRdb trimmed public reads at Q25 via fastp, called clones via MiXCR and kept in-frame beta chains. All rows with the same CDR3 protein become a single entry with the most common DNA and genes. The sample table records around 9,700 distinct CDR3 sequences; approximately 6.8% of these occur just once. 25% to 30% of the sample is held by the ten biggest clonotypes. The time point label on this specimen signifies: sample taken at primary tumor resection. Without any cell sorting, TCR sequencing was performed on whole RNA extracted either from tumor and nontumor lung tissue or from cryopreserved PBMC samples. This sample comprised PBMCs, obtained at surgery. The source of these receptors is a male donor with early-stage non-small cell lung cancer.

This clonotype has more than one count but fewer than ten. Since the library was made to target alpha chains, this beta chain is a stray read and its abundance is not meaningful. The chain uses TRBV18 and TRBJ2-7; tentatively, D is TRBD1 or TRBD2 (5 bases each). CDR3 size: 13 residues. Germline V CDR1 and CDR2: KGHSH, LQKENI. V was shortened by 6 bases and J by 5 bases, with 14 bases between the two germline ends. CDR3: CASSPGGSHEQYF. For the CDR3, the DNA is TGTGCCAGCTCGCCTGGGGGATCCCACGAGCAGTACTTC.

In regard to this clonotype: Because this beta chain is a stray read in a library intended to capture alpha chains, its abundance should not be given much weight. The rearrangement joins TRBV20-1 to TRBJ2-1; 13 nucleotides align to TRBD2. Trimming took 6 bases from V and 4 from J; bases not matched to a gene: 6. The germline V gene has CDR1 DFQATT and CDR2 SNEGSKA (reference sequence). This CDR3 has 15 amino acids. The CDR3, as DNA: TGCAGTGCGGGGACTAGCGGGATATCGTACAATGAGCAGTTCTTC. This gives the protein CSAGTSGISYNEQFF.

In its sample, this clonotype was seen a few times. Since it is a stray read in a library aimed at alpha chains, this beta chain has a size that is not meaningful. The chain uses TRBV29-1 and TRBJ2-2; TRBD1 might be the D (5 bases). The germline V gene encodes CDR1 SQVTM and CDR2 ANQGSEA. The V and J ends lost 7 bases and 1 base respectively, with 13 bases between them. This CDR3 is 14 amino acids long. The CDR3 loop reads CSASSDRNTGELFF. CDR3 bases: TGCAGCGCCAGTTCAGACAGGAACACCGGGGAGCTGTTTTTT.

On this clonotype: The junction does not match germline at one end; this may be a read error. Because this beta chain is a stray read in a library intended to capture alpha chains, its abundance should not be given much weight. The rearrangement links TRBV18 to TRBJ2-7; D gene unclear. The CDR3 covers 15 residues. The V gene's germline CDR1 is KGHSH and CDR2 LQKENI. CDR3 region: CAGSPAQALSDEQYF. The CDR3 bases are TGTGCCGGCTCACCAGCCCAGGCTCTGTCCGACGAGCAGTACTTC.

This clonotype appeared many times. This beta chain appears as a stray read in a library generated for alpha chains; its size is not informative. The chain is built from TRBV7-2 and TRBJ1-5; D not resolved. CDR1 SGHTA and CDR2 FQGNSA come from the germline V gene. Trimming removed 5 bases at V and 5 bases at J, with 16 bases between. The CDR3 extends over 15 amino acids. The chain's CDR3 is CASSKTIIGDQPQHF. The DNA for the CDR3 is TGTGCCAGCAGCAAGACGATCATTGGGGATCAGCCCCAGCATTTT.

This clonotype appeared many times. This beta chain slipped into a library made for alpha chains as a stray read, so its size is not meaningful. V usage is TRBV3-1 and J usage is TRBJ1-2; the match to TRBD1 covers 7 bases. With V trimmed by 0 bases and J by 8 bases, 15 bases remained unmatched. The germline CDR1 and CDR2 sequences are LGHDT and YNNKEL (reference sequence). This CDR3 contains 17 residues. For the CDR3, the DNA is TGTGCCAGCAGCCAAGACCTGGCCACAACAGGGGATGGCGGCTACACCTTC. This sequence encodes CASSQDLATTGDGGYTF.

This clonotype was seen ten or more times. This beta chain represents an off-target read in a library built for alpha chains; its size is of limited meaning. The gene calls are TRBV19 and TRBJ2-4, with 8 positions matching TRBD1. Trimming took 5 bases from V and 5 from J; bases not matched to a gene: 2. Germline CDR1 is LNHDA and CDR2 is SQIVND (reference sequence). The CDR3 contains 13 residues. Here the CDR3 DNA reads TGTGCCAGTAGTCTGGGACAGGAAAACATTCAGTACTTC. It translates to CASSLGQENIQYF.

This clonotype has ten or more counts. Being off target in a library aimed at alpha chains, this beta chain has a size of little meaning. Written as DNA, the CDR3 is TGTGCCAGCTCACCACCCGGGGGGACTGAAGCTTTCTTT. Translated: CASSPPGGTEAFF. The chain combines TRBV18 with TRBJ1-1, with a tentative D call TRBD1 (5 bases). CDR1 is KGHSH, CDR2 LQKENI, per germline. The V and J ends lost 0 bases and 5 bases respectively, with 7 bases between them. The CDR3 spans 13 residues.

Note on this clonotype: Since it is a stray read in a library aimed at alpha chains, this beta chain has a size that is not meaningful. This rearrangement joins TRBV29-1 to TRBJ2-2; D gene uncertain. This CDR3 is built from 15 residues. From germline, CDR1 is SQVTM and CDR2 ANQGSEA. V lost 4 bases, J lost 0 bases, and 12 bases lay in between. The CDR3 loop reads CSVVIAEANTGELFF. The CDR3 DNA follows: TGCAGCGTTGTGATAGCTGAAGCGAACACCGGGGAGCTGTTTTTT.

By share of the sample, this clonotype is medium-sized. With the library built for alpha chains, this beta chain is off target and its frequency is not meaningful. V is TRBV29-1 and J is TRBJ2-1; 10 positions match TRBD2. This CDR3 spans 14 amino acids. Germline assignment: CDR1 SQVTM and CDR2 ANQGSEA. The V gene end was trimmed by 3 bases and the J gene end by 5 bases; junction bases not matched to a gene: 4. As DNA, the CDR3 is TGCAGCGTTGACACTAGCGGGGTGCACAATGAGCAGTTCTTC. Amino acids: CSVDTSGVHNEQFF.

This clonotype was seen ten or more times. This beta chain is off target for a library built for alpha chains, so its abundance means little. The J gene is TRBJ2-1, the V gene TRBV5-1; 8 nucleotides agree with TRBD2. Per the germline V gene, CDR1 is SGHRS and CDR2 is YFSETQ. The CDR3 has 15 residues. The V gene end was trimmed by 3 bases and the J gene end by 1 base; junction bases not matched to a gene: 3. The DNA of the CDR3 is TGCGCCAGCAGCTCTAGCGGGTCTTCCTACAATGAGCAGTTCTTC. Translated: CASSSSGSSYNEQFF.

A few counts support this clonotype. This beta chain is an off-target read within a library intended for alpha chains, so its frequency means little. The chain couples TRBV3-1 to TRBJ1-5; D is unresolved. Germline V gene lookup returns CDR1 LGHDT and CDR2 YNNKEL (reference sequence). V gave up 4 bases and J gave up 3 bases, with 13 bases separating them. The CDR3 has 15 residues. Here the CDR3 reads CASSPQFWSNQPQHF. CDR3 coding DNA: TGTGCCAGCAGCCCCCAGTTCTGGTCCAATCAGCCCCAGCATTTT.

This clonotype showed up many times. This beta chain slipped into a library made for alpha chains as a stray read, so its size is not meaningful. The V call is TRBV5-1, the J call TRBJ1-1; possible D gene TRBD1, 5 bases. The V gene lost 4 bases and the J gene lost 7 bases, with 14 bases spanning the gap. CDR1 and CDR2 from the germline V gene are SGHRS and YFSETQ. The CDR3 has 13 residues. CDR3 DNA: TGCGCCAGCAGCCATTACAAGGACAATGAAGCTTTCTTT. It is translated as CASSHYKDNEAFF.

By proportion, this clonotype is medium-sized. As an off-target read in a library built for alpha chains, this beta chain has a frequency of little significance. The V and J genes are TRBV12-5 and TRBJ1-1; D unclear. CDR1 and CDR2 from the germline V gene are LGHNT and FRNRAP. CDR3 length: 12 amino acids. The V end lost 0 bases, the J end lost 6 bases, and 5 bases lay between the germline ends. CDR3 amino acids: CASGLVSAEAFF. CDR3 DNA: TGTGCTAGTGGTTTGGTATCTGCTGAAGCTTTCTTT.

The sample holds many counts of this clonotype. For a library built for alpha chains, this beta chain is a stray read; little rests on its size. The CDR3 coding sequence is TGTGCCAGCAGCCAAAACTCAGGGGCGAACGACAATGAGCAGTTCTTC. This codes for CASSQNSGANDNEQFF. The rearrangement uses TRBV7-3 and TRBJ2-1; a possible D gene is TRBD1 (6 bases). Trimming left V 5 bases short and J 5 bases short, with 19 bases between. CDR3 length: 16 residues. Germline CDR1 reads SGHTA; CDR2 reads FQGTGA.

Notes on this clonotype: Because the library targeted alpha chains, this beta chain is an off-target read whose size means little. This chain links TRBV5-1 with TRBJ1-1; D not resolved. CDR1 SGHRS and CDR2 YFSETQ come from the germline V gene. The CDR3 is 13 amino acids. Trimming removed 4 bases at V and 1 base at J, with 8 bases between. CDR3 in amino acids: CASSRTWNTEAFF. The CDR3 coding sequence is TGCGCCAGCAGCCGAACATGGAACACTGAAGCTTTCTTT. Filled out from reference TRBV5-1 and TRBJ1-1, the complete variable domain reads KAGVTQTPRYLIKTRGQQVTLSCSPISGHRSVSWYQQTPGQGLQFLFEYFSETQRNKGNFPGRFSGRQFSNSRSEMNVSTLELGDSALYLCASSRTWNTEAFFGQGTRLTVV.

By share, this clonotype counts as medium-sized. The library was prepared for alpha chains; this beta chain is a stray read, so its frequency means little. The chain combines TRBV7-3 with TRBJ2-1; perhaps TRBD1 as D (6 bases). Germline loops: CDR1 SGHTA, CDR2 FQGTGA. The CDR3 contains 14 residues. V dropped 5 bases and J dropped 5 bases, with 13 bases sitting between them. The CDR3 sequence is CASSPTGSNNEQFF. The CDR3 DNA sequence: TGTGCCAGCAGCCCGACAGGATCAAACAATGAGCAGTTCTTC.

In this sample, this clonotype turned up many times. This beta chain came through as a stray read in a library set up for alpha chains, and its size says little. The chain joins TRBV27 to TRBJ2-1; D is uncertain. The length of the CDR3 is 13 residues. The V and J ends lost 3 bases and 6 bases respectively, with 9 bases between them. Germline CDR1 is MNHEY and CDR2 is SMNVEV (reference sequence). CDR3 bases: TGTGCCAGCAGTTTGAGGTCCGGCAATGAGCAGTTCTTC. Protein: CASSLRSGNEQFF.

Note on this clonotype: This beta chain appears as a stray read in a library generated for alpha chains; its size is not informative. CDR3 region: CASSYGLAGGFGYEQYF. DNA for the CDR3: TGTGCCAGCAGTTACGGACTAGCGGGAGGGTTTGGCTACGAGCAGTACTTC. This rearrangement joins TRBV6-5 to TRBJ2-7; TRBD2 matches 15 bases. The CDR3 is 17 residues long. Per germline, CDR1 MNHEY and CDR2 SVGAGI. Trimming at V came to 2 bases and at J to 3 bases, leaving 5 bases not matched to a gene.